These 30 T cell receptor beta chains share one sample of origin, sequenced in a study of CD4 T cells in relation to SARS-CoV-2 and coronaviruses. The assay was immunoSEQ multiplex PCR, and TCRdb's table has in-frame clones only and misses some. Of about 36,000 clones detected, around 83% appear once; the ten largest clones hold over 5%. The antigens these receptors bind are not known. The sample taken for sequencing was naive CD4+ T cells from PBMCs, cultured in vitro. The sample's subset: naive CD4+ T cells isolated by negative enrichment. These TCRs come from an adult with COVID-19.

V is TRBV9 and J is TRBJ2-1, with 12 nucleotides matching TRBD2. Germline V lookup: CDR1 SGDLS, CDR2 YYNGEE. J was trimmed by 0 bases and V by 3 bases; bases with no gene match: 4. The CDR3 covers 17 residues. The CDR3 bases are TGTGCCAGCAGCGCCGGACTAGCGGGGAGCTCCTACAATGAGCAGTTCTTC. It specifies CASSAGLAGSSYNEQFF.

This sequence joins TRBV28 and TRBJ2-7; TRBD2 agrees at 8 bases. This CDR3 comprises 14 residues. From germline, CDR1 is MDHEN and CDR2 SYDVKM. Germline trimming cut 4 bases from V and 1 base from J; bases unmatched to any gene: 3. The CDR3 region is CASSSGGRSYEQYF. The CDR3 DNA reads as TGTGCCAGCAGTTCGGGCGGGAGGTCCTACGAGCAGTACTTC. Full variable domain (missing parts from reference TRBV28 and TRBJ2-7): DVKVTQSSRYLVKRTGEKVFLECVQDMDHENMFWYRQDPGLGLRLIYFSYDVKMKEKGDIPEGYSVSREKKERFSLILESASTNQTSMYLCASSSGGRSYEQYFGPGTRLTVT.

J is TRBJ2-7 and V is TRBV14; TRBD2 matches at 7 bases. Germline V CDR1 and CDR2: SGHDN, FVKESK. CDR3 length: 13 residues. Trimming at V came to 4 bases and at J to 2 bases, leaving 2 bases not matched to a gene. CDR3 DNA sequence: TGTGCCAGCAGCCTAGCGGGTCCCTACGAGCAGTACTTC. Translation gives CASSLAGPYEQYF.

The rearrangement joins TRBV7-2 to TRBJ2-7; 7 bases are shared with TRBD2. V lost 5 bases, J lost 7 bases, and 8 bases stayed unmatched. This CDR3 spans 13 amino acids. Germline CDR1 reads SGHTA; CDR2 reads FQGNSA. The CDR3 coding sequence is TGTGCCAGCAGCCCTAGCGGAGTAGGAGAGCAGTACTTC. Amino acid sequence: CASSPSGVGEQYF.

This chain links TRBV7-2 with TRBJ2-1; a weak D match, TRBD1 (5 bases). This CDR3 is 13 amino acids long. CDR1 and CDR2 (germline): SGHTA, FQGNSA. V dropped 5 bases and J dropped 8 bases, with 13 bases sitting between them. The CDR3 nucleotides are TGTGCCAGCAGCCAACAGGTATCCGATGAGCAGTTCTTC. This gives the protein CASSQQVSDEQFF. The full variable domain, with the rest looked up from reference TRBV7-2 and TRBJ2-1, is GAGVSQSPSNKVTEKGKDVELRCDPISGHTALYWYRQSLGQGLEFLIYFQGNSAPDKSGLPSDRFSAERTGGSVSTLTIQRTQQEDSAVYLCASSQQVSDEQFFGPGTRLTVL.

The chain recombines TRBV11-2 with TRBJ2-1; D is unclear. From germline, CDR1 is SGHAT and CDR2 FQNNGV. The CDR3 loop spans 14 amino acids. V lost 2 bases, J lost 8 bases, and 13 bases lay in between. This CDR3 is CASSLTPNLDEQFF. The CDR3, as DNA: TGTGCCAGCAGCTTAACTCCGAATTTGGATGAGCAGTTCTTC. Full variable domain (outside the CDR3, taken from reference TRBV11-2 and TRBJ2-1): EAGVAQSPRYKIIEKRQSVAFWCNPISGHATLYWYQQILGQGPKLLIQFQNNGVVDDSQLPKDRFSAERLKGVDSTLKIQPAKLEDSAVYLCASSLTPNLDEQFFGPGTRLTVL.

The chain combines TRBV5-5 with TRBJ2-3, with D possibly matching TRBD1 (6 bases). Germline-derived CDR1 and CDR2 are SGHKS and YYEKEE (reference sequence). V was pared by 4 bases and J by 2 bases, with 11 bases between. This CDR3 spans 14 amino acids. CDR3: CASSRLGATDTQYF. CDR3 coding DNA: TGTGCCAGCAGCCGTTTGGGGGCCACAGATACGCAGTATTTT.

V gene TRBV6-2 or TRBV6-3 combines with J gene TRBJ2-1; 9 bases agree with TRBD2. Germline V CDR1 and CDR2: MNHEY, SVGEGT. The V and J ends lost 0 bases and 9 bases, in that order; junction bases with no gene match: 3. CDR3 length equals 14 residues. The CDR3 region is CASSYSAGGSEQFF. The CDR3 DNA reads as TGTGCCAGCAGTTACTCAGCGGGAGGATCTGAGCAGTTCTTC.

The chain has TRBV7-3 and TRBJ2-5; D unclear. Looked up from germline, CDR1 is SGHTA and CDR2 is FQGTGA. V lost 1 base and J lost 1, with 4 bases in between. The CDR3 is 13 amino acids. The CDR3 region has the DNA TGTGCCAGCAGCTTAAACCGCCAAGAGACCCAGTACTTC. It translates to CASSLNRQETQYF.

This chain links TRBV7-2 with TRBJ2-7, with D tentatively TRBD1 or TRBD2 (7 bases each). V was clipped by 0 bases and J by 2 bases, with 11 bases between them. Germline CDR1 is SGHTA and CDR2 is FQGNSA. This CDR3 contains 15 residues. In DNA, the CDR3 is TGTGCCAGCAGCTTAGCGCAGGGGGGGGCCTACGAGCAGTACTTC. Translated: CASSLAQGGAYEQYF.

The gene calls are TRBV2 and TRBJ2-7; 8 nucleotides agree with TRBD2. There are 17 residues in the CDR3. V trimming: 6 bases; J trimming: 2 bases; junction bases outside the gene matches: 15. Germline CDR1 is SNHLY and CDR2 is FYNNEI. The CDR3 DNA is TGTGCCAGCAGAGGGAAGGGAAGCGGGAGCGTTGCCTACGAGCAGTACTTC. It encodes CASRGKGSGSVAYEQYF.

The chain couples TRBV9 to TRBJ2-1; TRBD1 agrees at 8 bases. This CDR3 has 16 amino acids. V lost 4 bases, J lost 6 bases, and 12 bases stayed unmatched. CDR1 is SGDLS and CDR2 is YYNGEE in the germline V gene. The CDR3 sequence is CASSSRQGTLSNEQFF. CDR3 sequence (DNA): TGTGCCAGCAGCTCCAGACAGGGGACACTCTCCAATGAGCAGTTCTTC.

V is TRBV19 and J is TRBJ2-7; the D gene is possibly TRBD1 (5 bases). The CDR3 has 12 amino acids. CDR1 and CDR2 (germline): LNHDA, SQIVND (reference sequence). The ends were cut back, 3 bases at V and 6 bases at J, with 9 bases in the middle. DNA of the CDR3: TGTGCCAGTAGTATCCAGGGATCCGAGCAGTACTTC. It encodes CASSIQGSEQYF.

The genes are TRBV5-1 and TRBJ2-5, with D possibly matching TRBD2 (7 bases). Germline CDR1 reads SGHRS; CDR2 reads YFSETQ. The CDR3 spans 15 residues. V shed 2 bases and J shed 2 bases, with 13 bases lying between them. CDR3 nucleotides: TGCGCCAGCAGCTTTGGGGGAGGGGGGCAAGAGACCCAGTACTTC. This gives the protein CASSFGGGGQETQYF. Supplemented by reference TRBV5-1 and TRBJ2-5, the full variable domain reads KAGVTQTPRYLIKTRGQQVTLSCSPISGHRSVSWYQQTPGQGLQFLFEYFSETQRNKGNFPGRFSGRQFSNSRSEMNVSTLELGDSALYLCASSFGGGGQETQYFGPGTRLLVL.

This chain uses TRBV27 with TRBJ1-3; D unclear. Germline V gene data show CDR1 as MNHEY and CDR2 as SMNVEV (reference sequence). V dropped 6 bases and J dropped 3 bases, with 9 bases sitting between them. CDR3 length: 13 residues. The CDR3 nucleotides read TGTGCCAGCAGGGAAAGCTTTGGAAACACCATATATTTT. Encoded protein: CASRESFGNTIYF.

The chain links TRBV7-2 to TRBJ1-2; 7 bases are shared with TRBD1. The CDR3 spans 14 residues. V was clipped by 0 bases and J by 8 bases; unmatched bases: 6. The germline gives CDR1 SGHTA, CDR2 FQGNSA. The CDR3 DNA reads TGTGCCAGCAGCTTAGCTGCAGGGGGGAGAGGCTACACCTTC. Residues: CASSLAAGGRGYTF.

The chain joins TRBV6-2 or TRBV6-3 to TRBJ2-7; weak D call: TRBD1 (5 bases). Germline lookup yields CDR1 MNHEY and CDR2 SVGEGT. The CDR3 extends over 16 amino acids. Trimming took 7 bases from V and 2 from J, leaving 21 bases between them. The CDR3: CASIPLAVQGTYEQYF. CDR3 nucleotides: TGTGCCAGCATCCCCCTGGCTGTTCAGGGAACCTACGAGCAGTACTTC.

CDR3 amino acids: CASSWDREPQYF. For the CDR3, the DNA is TGTGCCAGCAGCTGGGACAGGGAACCTCAGTACTTC. J is TRBJ2-7 and V is TRBV7-9; 9 nucleotides match TRBD1. The germline V gene has CDR1 SEHNR and CDR2 FQNEAQ (reference sequence). V was pared by 4 bases and J by 10 bases, with 5 bases of the junction left unmatched. The CDR3 runs 12 residues.

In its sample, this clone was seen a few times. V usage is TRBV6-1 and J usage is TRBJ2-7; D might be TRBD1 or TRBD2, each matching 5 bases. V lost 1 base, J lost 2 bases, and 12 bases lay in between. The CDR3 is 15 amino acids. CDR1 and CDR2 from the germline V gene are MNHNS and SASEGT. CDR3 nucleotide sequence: TGTGCCAGCAGTGAAGAAGGGACGTCACCCTACGAGCAGTACTTC. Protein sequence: CASSEEGTSPYEQYF.

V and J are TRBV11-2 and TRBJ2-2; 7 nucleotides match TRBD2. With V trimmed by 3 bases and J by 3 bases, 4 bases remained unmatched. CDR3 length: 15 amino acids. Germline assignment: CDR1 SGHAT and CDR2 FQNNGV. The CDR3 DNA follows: TGTGCCAGCAGCTTTAGCGGGCGACACACCGGGGAGCTGTTTTTT. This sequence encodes CASSFSGRHTGELFF.

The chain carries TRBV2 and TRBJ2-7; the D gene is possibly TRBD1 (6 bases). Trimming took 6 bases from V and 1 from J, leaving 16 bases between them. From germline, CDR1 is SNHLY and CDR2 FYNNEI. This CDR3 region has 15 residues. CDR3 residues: CASSRRTASSYEQYF. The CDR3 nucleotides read TGTGCCAGCAGCCGAAGGACAGCATCATCCTACGAGCAGTACTTC.

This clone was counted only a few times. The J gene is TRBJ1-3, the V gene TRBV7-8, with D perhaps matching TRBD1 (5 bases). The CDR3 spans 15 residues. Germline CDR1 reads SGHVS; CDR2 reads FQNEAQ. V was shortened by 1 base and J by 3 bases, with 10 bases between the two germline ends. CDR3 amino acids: CASSLGPGFGNTIYF. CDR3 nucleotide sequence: TGTGCCAGCAGCTTAGGTCCAGGGTTTGGAAACACCATATATTTT.

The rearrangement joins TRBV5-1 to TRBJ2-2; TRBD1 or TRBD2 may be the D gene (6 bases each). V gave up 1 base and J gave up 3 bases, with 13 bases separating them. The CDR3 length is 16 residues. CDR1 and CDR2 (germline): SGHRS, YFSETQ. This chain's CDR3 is CASSLFGGADTGELFF. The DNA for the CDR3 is TGCGCCAGCAGCTTGTTCGGGGGCGCGGACACCGGGGAGCTGTTTTTT.

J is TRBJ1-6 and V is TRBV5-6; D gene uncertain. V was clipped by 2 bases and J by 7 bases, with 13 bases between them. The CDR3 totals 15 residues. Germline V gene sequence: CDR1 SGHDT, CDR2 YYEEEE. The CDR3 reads CASSFMGSINSPLHF. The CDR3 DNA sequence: TGTGCCAGCAGCTTTATGGGCAGCATAAATTCACCCCTCCACTTT. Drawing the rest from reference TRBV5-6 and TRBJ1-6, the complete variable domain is DAGVTQSPTHLIKTRGQQVTLRCSPKSGHDTVSWYQQALGQGPQFIFQYYEEEERQRGNFPDRFSGHQFPNYSSELNVNALLLGDSALYLCASSFMGSINSPLHFGNGTRLTVT.

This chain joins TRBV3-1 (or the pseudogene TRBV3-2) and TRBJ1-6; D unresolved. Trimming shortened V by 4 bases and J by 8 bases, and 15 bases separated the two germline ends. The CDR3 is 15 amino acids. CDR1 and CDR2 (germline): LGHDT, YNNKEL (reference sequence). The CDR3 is CASSPREGEDSPLHF. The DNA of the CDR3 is TGTGCCAGCAGCCCGAGGGAGGGCGAGGATTCACCCCTCCACTTT.

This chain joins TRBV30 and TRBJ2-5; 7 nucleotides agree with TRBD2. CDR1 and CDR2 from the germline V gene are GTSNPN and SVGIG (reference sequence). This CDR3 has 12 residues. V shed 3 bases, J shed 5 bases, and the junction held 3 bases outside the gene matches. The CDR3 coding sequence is TGTGCCTGGAGGGGAGGGCGGGAGACCCAGTACTTC. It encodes CAWRGGRETQYF.

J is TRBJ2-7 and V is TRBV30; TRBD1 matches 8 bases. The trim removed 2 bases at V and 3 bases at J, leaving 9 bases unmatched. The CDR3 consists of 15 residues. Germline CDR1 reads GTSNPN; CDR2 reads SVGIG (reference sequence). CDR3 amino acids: CAWSHGQGDFYEQYF. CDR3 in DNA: TGTGCCTGGAGTCACGGACAGGGCGACTTCTACGAGCAGTACTTC.

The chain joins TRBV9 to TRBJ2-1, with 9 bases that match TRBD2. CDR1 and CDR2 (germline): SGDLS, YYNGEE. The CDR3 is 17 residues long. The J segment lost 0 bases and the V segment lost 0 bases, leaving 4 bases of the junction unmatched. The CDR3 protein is CASSVEPSGVSYNEQFF. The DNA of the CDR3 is TGTGCCAGCAGCGTAGAGCCTAGCGGGGTCTCCTACAATGAGCAGTTCTTC.

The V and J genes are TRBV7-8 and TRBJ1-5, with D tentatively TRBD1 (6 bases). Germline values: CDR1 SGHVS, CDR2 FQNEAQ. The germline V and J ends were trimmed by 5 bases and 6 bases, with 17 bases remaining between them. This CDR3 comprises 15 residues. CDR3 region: CASSRGQRVTQPQHF. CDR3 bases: TGTGCCAGCAGCCGGGGACAACGGGTTACTCAGCCCCAGCATTTT.

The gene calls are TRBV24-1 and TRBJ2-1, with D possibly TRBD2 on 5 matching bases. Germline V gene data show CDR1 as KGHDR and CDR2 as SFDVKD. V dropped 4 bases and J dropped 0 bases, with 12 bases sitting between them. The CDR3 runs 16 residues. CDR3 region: CATSEPRGSSYNEQFF. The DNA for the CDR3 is TGTGCCACCAGTGAACCTCGCGGGTCCTCCTACAATGAGCAGTTCTTC.